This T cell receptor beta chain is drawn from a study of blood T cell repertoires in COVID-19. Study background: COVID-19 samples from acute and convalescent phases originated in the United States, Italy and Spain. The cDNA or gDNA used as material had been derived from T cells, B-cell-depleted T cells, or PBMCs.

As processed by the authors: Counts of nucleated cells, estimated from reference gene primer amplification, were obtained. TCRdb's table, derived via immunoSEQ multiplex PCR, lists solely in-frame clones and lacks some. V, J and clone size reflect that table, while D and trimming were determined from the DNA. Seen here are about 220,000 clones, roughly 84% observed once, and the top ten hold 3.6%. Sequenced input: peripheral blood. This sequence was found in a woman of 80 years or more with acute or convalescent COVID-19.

DNA for the CDR3: TGTGCCAGCAGCTCTCTGACTGAGAACACCGGGGAGCTGTTTTTT. This translates into CASSSLTENTGELFF. The chain couples TRBV5-6 to TRBJ2-2; D not resolved. The CDR3 extends over 15 amino acids. The germline V and J ends were trimmed by 3 bases and 1 base, with 10 bases remaining between them. Germline-derived CDR1 and CDR2 are SGHDT and YYEEEE.